This TCR beta chain was sequenced for a study of blood T cell repertoires in COVID-19. Whole-study context: COVID-19 samples from acute and convalescent phases originated in the United States, Italy and Spain. In each case, the material was cDNA or gDNA derived from T cells, B-cell-depleted T cells, or PBMCs.

How the authors handled the data: Amplifying reference gene primers gave estimates of nucleated cell counts. Libraries were prepared by immunoSEQ multiplex PCR; TCRdb keeps only in-frame clonotypes and omits some of them. V and J calls and clone size are those listed in that table; D and trimming were worked out from the DNA. The table lists some 69,000 clones, more than 75% of them singletons. This CDR3 spans 14 amino acids. Trimming stripped 3 bases from V and 2 bases from J, with 9 bases between. The germline CDR1 and CDR2 sequences are WSHSY and SAAADI. This sequence originates from a man in his 60s with acute or convalescent COVID-19. The chain employs TRBV10-2 and TRBJ2-3; D unclear. The source material was peripheral blood. The CDR3 DNA reads TGCGCCAGCAGTGAAGGCACTACCACAGATACGCAGTATTTT. Translated, it gives CASSEGTTTDTQYF.